The 3 T cell receptor beta chains below come from one sample, sequenced in a study of T cells in women clearing cervical HPV infection. The assay was immunoSEQ multiplex PCR, and TCRdb's table has in-frame clones only and misses some. The sample data list 18,000 or so clones. Material for sequencing was blood buffy coat. The receptors were sampled from a woman between 18 and 69 years old with a cervical HPV16 infection that either progressed to CIN3+ or cleared (not recorded which).

To note about this clone: The read stops 3 residues short of the end of the CDR3; the missing end is completed from the germline J gene. V and J are TRBV7-9 and TRBJ1-2; D possibly corresponds to TRBD1 (6 bases). Trimming stripped 7 bases from V and 7 bases from J, with 19 bases between. The germline gives CDR1 SEHNR, CDR2 FQNEAQ (reference sequence). This CDR3 is built from 14 residues. The CDR3 is CASNQEGVPAGYTF. The sequenced CDR3 bases are TGTGCCAGCAATCAAGAGGGGGTGCCGGCTGGC. The full variable domain, in which reference TRBV7-9 and TRBJ1-2 provide the parts outside the CDR3, is DTGVSQNPRHKITKRGQNVTFRCDPISEHNRLYWYRQTLGQGPEFLTYFQNEAQLEKSRLLSDRFSAERPKGSFSTLEIQRTEQGDSAMYLCASNQEGVPAGYTFGSGTRLTVV.

For this clone: The read ends 3 residues before the CDR3 terminus; that terminus is restored from the germline J gene. This chain connects TRBV12-3 or TRBV12-4 to TRBJ2-7; 8 nucleotides match TRBD1. CDR3 length: 17 amino acids. The ends lost 4 bases at V and 1 base at J; junction bases unmatched: 12. CDR3 residues: CASSSSPDRQGSYEQYF. CDR3 bases read: TGTGCCAGCAGTTCCTCACCGGATCGACAGGGGTCCTACGAG.

About this clone itself: The DNA ends 3 residues before the CDR3 does, and the rest of the CDR3 is filled in from the germline J gene. V gene TRBV5-6 combines with J gene TRBJ2-2; D remains ambiguous. The CDR3 extends over 14 amino acids. Germline V gene sequence: CDR1 SGHDT, CDR2 YYEEEE. The germline V and J ends were trimmed by 1 base and 4 bases, with 8 bases remaining between them. Here the CDR3 reads CASSLFGPTGELFF. Incomplete CDR3 DNA: TGTGCCAGCAGCTTGTTTGGGCCCACCGGGGAG.